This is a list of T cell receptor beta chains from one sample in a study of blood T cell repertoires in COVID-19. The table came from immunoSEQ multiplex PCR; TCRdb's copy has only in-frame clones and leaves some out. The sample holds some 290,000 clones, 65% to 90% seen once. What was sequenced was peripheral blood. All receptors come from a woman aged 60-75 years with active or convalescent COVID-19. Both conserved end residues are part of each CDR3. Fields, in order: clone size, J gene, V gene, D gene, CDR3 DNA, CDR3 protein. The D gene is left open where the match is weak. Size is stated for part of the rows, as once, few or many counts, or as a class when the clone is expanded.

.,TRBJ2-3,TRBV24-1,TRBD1,TGTGCCACCAGTACGACAGGGAACACAGATACGCAGTATTTT,CATSTTGNTDTQYF
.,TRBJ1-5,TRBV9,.,TGTGCCAGCAGCGCAAATCTGGGGGGGGATCAGCCCCAGCATTTT,CASSANLGGDQPQHF
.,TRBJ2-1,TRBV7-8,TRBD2,TGTGCCAGCAGCCTAGCGCGGGGGAACAATGAGCAGTTCTTC,CASSLARGNNEQFF
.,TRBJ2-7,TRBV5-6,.,TGTGCCAGCAGCTCTCGGAGAGGGACCTACGAGCAGTACTTC,CASSSRRGTYEQYF
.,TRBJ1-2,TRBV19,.,TGTGCCAGTACCCATCGGTTAGCTAACTATGGCTACACCTTC,CASTHRLANYGYTF
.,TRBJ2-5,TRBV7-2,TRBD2,TGTGCCAGCAGGAGTCTAGCGGGGGCCCCCTCGGAGACCCAGTACTTC,CASRSLAGAPSETQYF
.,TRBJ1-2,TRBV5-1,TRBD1,TGCGCCAGCAGCGTGGAACAGGGGGCGAACTATGGCTACACCTTC,CASSVEQGANYGYTF
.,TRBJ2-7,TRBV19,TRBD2,TGTGCCAGTAGTCCCCGCGGGGGGGCTGGAACTACCTACGAGCAGTACTTC,CASSPRGGAGTTYEQYF
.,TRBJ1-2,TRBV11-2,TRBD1,TGTGCCAGCAGCTTAGACCGTGACAGGGGTGAGGCTGGCTACACCTTC,CASSLDRDRGEAGYTF
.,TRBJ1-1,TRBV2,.,TGTGCCAGCAGTGAAAGGGAGGGGAACACTGAAGCTTTCTTT,CASSEREGNTEAFF
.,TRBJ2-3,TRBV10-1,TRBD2,TGCGCCAGCAGTGAAGGCGCGGGGGGAGGCACAGATACGCAGTATTTT,CASSEGAGGGTDTQYF
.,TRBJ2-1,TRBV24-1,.,TGTGCCACCAGTGATCCCGGACAGTTGTTGTTCTTC,CATSDPGQLLFF
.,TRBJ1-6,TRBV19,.,TGTGCCAGTAGTATGCAGGATTCACCCCTCCACTTT,CASSMQDSPLHF
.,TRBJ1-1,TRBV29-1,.,TGCAGCGTTGAAGATCAGTCTAGGAACACTGAAGCTTTCTTT,CSVEDQSRNTEAFF
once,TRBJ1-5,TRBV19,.,TGTGCCAGTACCTCCCTCGACAGTTTCGCCAATCAGCCCCAGCATTTT,CASTSLDSFANQPQHF
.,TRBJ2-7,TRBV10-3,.,TGTGCCATCACCCAGGCAGGGGCCTACGAGCAGTACTTC,CAITQAGAYEQYF
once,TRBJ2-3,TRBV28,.,TGTGCCAGCAGTCTCACAGATACGCAGTATTTT,CASSLTDTQYF
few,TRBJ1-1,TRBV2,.,TGTGCCAGCAGTGCGGAAACAGTGAACACTGAAGCTTTCTTT,CASSAETVNTEAFF
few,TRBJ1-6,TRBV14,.,TGTGCCAGCAGCCAGTTTCAGGGTAATAGGAATTCACCCCTCCACTTT,CASSQFQGNRNSPLHF
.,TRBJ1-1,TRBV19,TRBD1,TGTGCCAGTAGTATGGGGGACAGGGGTCGCCGGGGCGAAGCTTTCTTT,CASSMGDRGRRGEAFF
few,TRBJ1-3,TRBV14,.,TGTGCCAGCAGCCAGCAGGGGGGAAACACCATATATTTT,CASSQQGGNTIYF
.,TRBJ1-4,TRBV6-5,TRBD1,TGTGCCAGCAGTTACGGCAGGGGGAAGGAAAAACTGTTTTTT,CASSYGRGKEKLFF
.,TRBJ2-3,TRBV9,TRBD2,TGTGCCAGCAGCGCAACTAGCGGGGGCACAGATACGCAGTATTTT,CASSATSGGTDTQYF
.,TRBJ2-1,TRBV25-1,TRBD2,TGTGCCAGCAGGCCGGGGCGGGGGGGCTACAATGAGCAGTTCTTC,CASRPGRGGYNEQFF
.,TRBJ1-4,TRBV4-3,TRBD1,TGCGCCAGCAGTGGGGACAGGCTCGAAAAACTGTTTTTT,CASSGDRLEKLFF
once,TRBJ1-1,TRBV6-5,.,TGTGCCAGCAGTTACTCGACGGGGGGAAGTCACACTGAAGCTTTCTTT,CASSYSTGGSHTEAFF
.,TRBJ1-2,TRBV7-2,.,TGTGCCAGCAGCTTAATATTCTATGGCTACACCTTC,CASSLIFYGYTF
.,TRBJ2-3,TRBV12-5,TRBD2,TGTGCTAGTGGTTTGACACACTCCGGGACTAGTACAGATACGCAGTATTTT,CASGLTHSGTSTDTQYF
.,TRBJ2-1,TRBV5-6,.,TGTGCCAGCAGGCGGGACAGACTCTACAATGAGCAGTTCTTC,CASRRDRLYNEQFF
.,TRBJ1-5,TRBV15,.,TGTGCCACCAGCAGAGACGGGATAACCAATCAGCCCCAGCATTTT,CATSRDGITNQPQHF
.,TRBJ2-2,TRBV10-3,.,TGTGCCATCAGTGAACAGGTGAACACCGGGGAGCTGTTTTTT,CAISEQVNTGELFF
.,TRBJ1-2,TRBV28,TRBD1,TGTGCCAGCAGTTCTCCTCCGGGACAGACCTATGGCTACACCTTC,CASSSPPGQTYGYTF
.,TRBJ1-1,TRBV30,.,TGTGCCTGGAGTACCCTGGCGGGCACTGAAGCTTTCTTT,CAWSTLAGTEAFF
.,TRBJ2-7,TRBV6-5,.,TGTGCCAGCAGAGAGACGGGGACCTACGAGCAGTACTTC,CASRETGTYEQYF
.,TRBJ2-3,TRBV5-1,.,TGCGCCAGCAGCCCCGCGAGAAAACATTTT,CASSPARKHF
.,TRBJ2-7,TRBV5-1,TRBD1,TGCGCCAGCAGCCAAGCCGGGACAGGGAACTACGAGCAGTACTTC,CASSQAGTGNYEQYF